Reported below is one T cell receptor (beta chain). The V gene's germline CDR1 is ENHRY and CDR2 SYGVKD. Trimming stripped 3 bases from V and 4 bases from J, with 12 bases between. The CDR3 extends over 14 amino acids. This sample is drawn from a study of PD-1 blockade in mismatch repair-deficient tumors. Across the study: Patients had approximately 11 mismatch repair-deficient cancer types and were previously treated and progressing.

Mismatch repair deficiency was confirmed in all patients, by PCR or immunohistochemistry. The table came from immunoSEQ multiplex PCR; TCRdb's copy has only in-frame clones and leaves some out. The repertoire holds fewer than 100,000 clones, with roughly 80% as singletons. The chain joins TRBV10-3 to TRBJ1-1, with D tentatively TRBD1 (5 bases). Sequencing used peripheral blood, obtained 12 weeks after starting pembrolizumab. The source is an adult with mismatch repair-deficient cancer. The CDR3 coding sequence is TGTGCCATCAGTGATCCCGGGACCGGCACTGAAGCTTTCTTT. It translates to CAISDPGTGTEAFF.